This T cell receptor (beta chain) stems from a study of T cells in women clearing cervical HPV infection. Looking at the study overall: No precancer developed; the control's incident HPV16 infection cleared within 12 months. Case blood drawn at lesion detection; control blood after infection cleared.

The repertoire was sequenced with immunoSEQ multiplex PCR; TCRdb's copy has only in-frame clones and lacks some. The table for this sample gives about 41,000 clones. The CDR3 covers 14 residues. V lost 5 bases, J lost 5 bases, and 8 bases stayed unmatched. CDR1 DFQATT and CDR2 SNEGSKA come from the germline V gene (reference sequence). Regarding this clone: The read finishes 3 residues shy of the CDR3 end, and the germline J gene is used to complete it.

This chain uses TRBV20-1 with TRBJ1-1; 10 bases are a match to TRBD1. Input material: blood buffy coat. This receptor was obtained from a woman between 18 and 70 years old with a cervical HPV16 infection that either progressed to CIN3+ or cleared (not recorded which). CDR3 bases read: TGCAGTGCTGCCGGGACAGGGGAGTGGACTGAA. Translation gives CSAAGTGEWTE. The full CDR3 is CSAAGTGEWTEAFF.